This TCR beta chain derives from a study of molecular identifiers for immune sequencing clone quantification. The CDR3 runs 14 residues. CDR1 and CDR2 from the germline V gene are LGHNA and YSLEER. TCRdb fed the PCR reads into MiXCR, producing one record per CDR3 protein. The data hold 79,000 or so distinct CDR3 sequences, with about 23% observed a single time. General study results and limits: Barcode collisions between identical TCR molecules could shrink estimates of highly expanded clone sizes.

Naive CD8 T cells were FACS-sorted by CD8+CD4-CCR7+CD45RA+ markers. For this clonotype: Its target is not known. With a far larger clone one base away, a read error is the likely cause.

This clonotype was obtained from a human donor in good health. Some libraries in this study had Jurkat cell RNA spiked in. The J gene is TRBJ2-7, the V gene TRBV4-3; TRBD2 aligns across 7 bases. Sequenced input: naive CD8+ T cells from blood, with Jurkat cell RNA spiked in. The subset is: FACS-sorted CD8+CD4-CCR7+CD45RA+ naive T cells. DNA for the CDR3: TGCGCCAGCAGCCAAGGACTAGCTGTATACGAGCAGAACTTC. Translation gives CASSQGLAVYEQNF.